One and the same sample provided the 27 T cell receptor beta chains below, sequenced in a study of CD8 T cells in Susac syndrome. RNA, at about 0.45 to 1 ug, was reverse transcribed with random hexamers. TCRdb itself ran the immunoSEQ multiplex PCR reads through MiXCR, one entry per CDR3 protein. Of 150,000 to 190,000 distinct CDR3 sequences listed, about 95% are singletons. The specimen sequenced was CD8+ T cells from PBMCs. These receptors came from a human donor with multiple sclerosis.

The chain combines TRBV29-1 with TRBJ2-1, with 11 bases matching TRBD2. This CDR3 comprises 15 residues. Germline-derived CDR1 and CDR2 are SQVTM and ANQGSEA. V lost 2 bases to trimming and J lost 4 bases; unmatched junction nucleotides: 4. CDR3: CSVETSGGHYNEQFF. The DNA for the CDR3 is TGCAGCGTTGAAACTAGCGGGGGCCATTACAATGAGCAGTTCTTC.

The genes are TRBV4-1 and TRBJ2-7; no clear D. This CDR3 spans 15 amino acids. V dropped 0 bases and J dropped 0 bases, with 9 bases sitting between them. CDR1 MGHRA and CDR2 YSYEKL come from the germline V gene. The CDR3 here is CASSQDRAASYEQYF. The DNA for the CDR3 is TGCGCCAGCAGCCAAGACCGAGCAGCCTCCTACGAGCAGTACTTC.

J is TRBJ1-1 and V is TRBV12-5; no clear D. The V end lost 6 bases, the J end lost 3 bases, and 14 bases lay between the germline ends. The germline V gene has CDR1 LGHNT and CDR2 FRNRAP. This CDR3 comprises 14 residues. CDR3 region: CASGVLITYTEAFF. The CDR3 coding sequence is TGTGCTAGTGGCGTCTTAATTACTTACACTGAAGCTTTCTTT.

Of note for this clonotype: The junction shows a germline mismatch at one end, possibly a read error. The chain carries TRBV30 and TRBJ1-1; D perhaps matches TRBD1 (6 bases). Germline lookup yields CDR1 GTSNPN and CDR2 SVGIG (reference sequence). This CDR3 contains 12 residues. CDR3 DNA sequence: TGTGCCTGGAGTGACACTAGGGACATCCGCCGCTTT. It specifies CAWSDTRDIRRF.

The CDR3 sequence: CASSVGRDRAYNEQFF. The CDR3 DNA reads TGTGCCAGCAGCGTAGGGAGGGACAGGGCCTACAATGAGCAGTTCTTC. The chain uses TRBV9 and TRBJ2-1; 9 bases align to TRBD1. The CDR3 is made up of 16 amino acids. Germline values: CDR1 SGDLS, CDR2 YYNGEE. J lost 2 bases, V lost 0 bases, and 3 bases had no gene match.

This clonotype showed up just once. The chain combines TRBV7-9 with TRBJ2-1, with D possibly being TRBD1 or TRBD2 (5 bases each). The length of the CDR3 is 18 residues. Germline V gene lookup returns CDR1 SEHNR and CDR2 FQNEAQ (reference sequence). V shed 5 bases and J shed 4 bases, with 24 bases lying between them. The chain's CDR3 is CASSPRGARGVSYNEQFF. CDR3 nucleotides: TGTGCCAGCAGCCCAAGAGGGGCTCGGGGAGTTTCGTACAATGAGCAGTTCTTC.

CDR3 bases: TGCGCCAGCAGCCCCCTCGGGGAGGGCCAAGAGACCCAGTACTTC. Encoded protein: CASSPLGEGQETQYF. The V and J genes are TRBV5-1 and TRBJ2-5; 7 bases fit TRBD2. CDR3 length equals 15 residues. Per germline, CDR1 SGHRS and CDR2 YFSETQ. The J segment lost 1 base and the V segment lost 4 bases, leaving 7 bases of the junction unmatched.

The rearrangement joins TRBV20-1 to TRBJ2-7; D is unclear. CDR3 length: 14 residues. Deletions cut 6 bases from V and 2 bases from J, with 17 bases between. Germline V gene lookup returns CDR1 DFQATT and CDR2 SNEGSKA (reference sequence). The CDR3 protein is CSAVQLWSPYEQYV. The CDR3 region has the DNA TGCAGTGCCGTTCAACTCTGGAGCCCCTACGAGCAGTACGTC.

The chain uses TRBV27 and TRBJ2-7; TRBD1 agrees at 9 bases. Per the germline V gene, CDR1 is MNHEY and CDR2 is SMNVEV (reference sequence). V shed 8 bases, J shed 2 bases, and the junction held 7 bases outside the gene matches. This CDR3 is 14 amino acids long. The CDR3 DNA reads TGTGCCAGCGGGCCAGGGACAGGGACCTACGAGCAGTACTTC. Translating it yields CASGPGTGTYEQYF.

This clonotype was seen a handful of times. This sequence joins TRBV29-1 and TRBJ2-2; 7 positions match TRBD1. The ends lost 5 bases at V and 2 bases at J; junction bases unmatched: 5. The CDR3 is made up of 14 amino acids. CDR1 is SQVTM, CDR2 ANQGSEA, per germline. CDR3 sequence reads: CSVTGTENTGELFF. The CDR3, as DNA: TGCAGCGTTACCGGGACAGAAAACACCGGGGAGCTGTTTTTT.

The CDR3 DNA follows: TGTGCCAGCAGCGAACGACCGGGACTAGCGGGAGATACGCAGTATTTT. Translated, it gives CASSERPGLAGDTQYF. The chain joins TRBV9 to TRBJ2-3; 12 bases map to TRBD2. CDR3 size: 16 residues. J gave up 5 bases and V 3 bases, and 7 bases lay outside the gene matches. Germline V gives CDR1 SGDLS, CDR2 YYNGEE. Filled out from reference TRBV9 and TRBJ2-3, the complete variable domain reads DSGVTQTPKHLITATGQRVTLRCSPRSGDLSVYWYQQSLDQGLQFLIQYYNGEERAKGNILERFSAQQFPDLHSELNLSSLELGDSALYFCASSERPGLAGDTQYFGPGTRLTVL.

V is TRBV14 and J is TRBJ2-3; D is ambiguous. Trimming left V 4 bases short and J 9 bases short, with 8 bases between. The length of the CDR3 is 11 residues. Germline V CDR1 and CDR2: SGHDN, FVKESK. The CDR3 sequence is CASSPSVTQYF. The CDR3 nucleotides are TGTGCCAGCAGCCCGAGCGTGACGCAGTATTTT.

The CDR3 nucleotides read TGTGCCAGCAGCCCGCAAGCGGAGTTGAGGGCTTTCTTT. Amino acids: CASSPQAELRAFF. The chain links TRBV9 to TRBJ1-1; no reliable D call. The V end lost 4 bases, the J end lost 11 bases, and 18 bases lay between the germline ends. The germline V gene has CDR1 SGDLS and CDR2 YYNGEE. The CDR3 is made up of 13 amino acids.

This chain links TRBV29-1 with TRBJ2-1; D is possibly TRBD1 or TRBD2 (7 bases each). V was pared by 6 bases and J by 0 bases, with 21 bases between. The CDR3 runs to 17 residues. Looked up from germline, CDR1 is SQVTM and CDR2 is ANQGSEA. The CDR3 reads CSVQGGTEVSSYNEQFF. DNA for the CDR3: TGCAGCGTCCAGGGGGGGACCGAGGTTAGCTCCTACAATGAGCAGTTCTTC.

This sequence joins TRBV12-3 or TRBV12-4 and TRBJ1-2; the D is unclear. V was trimmed by 6 bases and J by 4 bases, leaving 9 bases between them. This CDR3 is 12 amino acids long. CDR3: CASSLTTYGYTF. CDR3 nucleotide sequence: TGTGCCAGCAGCCTAACCACCTATGGCTACACCTTC.

This clonotype showed up just once. V is TRBV20-1 and J is TRBJ2-3; D is uncertain. CDR3 length: 12 amino acids. V shed 8 bases and J shed 2 bases, with 11 bases lying between them. CDR1 DFQATT and CDR2 SNEGSKA come from the germline V gene (reference sequence). The CDR3 nucleotides read TGCAGTCCCTTGGCGTCCACAGATACGCAGTATTTT. As protein: CSPLASTDTQYF.

This clonotype was detected once. CDR3 in amino acids: CASSLRGSDEQFF. The CDR3, as DNA: TGTGCCAGCAGCTTGCGGGGGAGCGATGAGCAGTTCTTC. The rearrangement uses TRBV5-4 and TRBJ2-1; D might be TRBD2 (6 bases). The CDR3 sequence is 13 residues long. Trimming shortened V by 1 base and J by 8 bases, and 10 bases separated the two germline ends. Germline V gene lookup returns CDR1 SGHNT and CDR2 YYREEE (reference sequence).

The gene calls are TRBV7-2 and TRBJ2-5; tentatively, D is TRBD2 (6 bases). Trimming pared 6 bases from V and 2 bases from J, leaving 16 bases between. Germline V gene sequence: CDR1 SGHTA, CDR2 FQGNSA. The CDR3 spans 15 residues. The CDR3 DNA reads TGTGCCAGCAGTCGAGGAGGGGCACAACAAGAGACCCAGTACTTC. Translation: CASSRGGAQQETQYF. The variable domain in full, with the rest retrieved from reference TRBV7-2 and TRBJ2-5, is GAGVSQSPSNKVTEKGKDVELRCDPISGHTALYWYRQSLGQGLEFLIYFQGNSAPDKSGLPSDRFSAERTGGSVSTLTIQRTQQEDSAVYLCASSRGGAQQETQYFGPGTRLLVL.

The chain is built from TRBV12-3 or TRBV12-4 and TRBJ1-1; a weak D match, TRBD1 (5 bases). The CDR3 covers 15 residues. V was clipped by 9 bases and J by 6 bases, with 23 bases between them. The CDR3 sequence: CASSGTGVLEAEAFF. In nucleotides, the CDR3 is TGTGCCAGTTCAGGAACGGGGGTGTTAGAGGCTGAAGCTTTCTTT.

The table lists this clonotype with a few counts. The CDR3 nucleotides are TGTGCCAGCAGCGTGGGGAAGAACGAGCAGTACTTC. Its protein product is CASSVGKNEQYF. The chain carries TRBV11-2 and TRBJ2-7; D gene ambiguous. V lost 5 bases, J lost 5 bases, and 10 bases lay in between. Germline CDR1 is SGHAT and CDR2 is FQNNGV. This CDR3 contains 12 residues.

V and J are TRBV28 and TRBJ2-7, with no clear D. This CDR3 spans 13 amino acids. The germline V gene encodes CDR1 MDHEN and CDR2 SYDVKM. V was trimmed by 4 bases and J by 1 base, leaving 8 bases between them. CDR3 DNA sequence: TGTGCCAGCAGTTATCCAGAGTCCTACGAGCAGTACGTC. It yields the protein CASSYPESYEQYV.

CDR3 in amino acids: CASSTPQTGDQETQYF. CDR3 nucleotides: TGTGCCAGCAGCACCCCACAGACAGGGGACCAAGAGACCCAGTACTTC. This sequence joins TRBV7-9 and TRBJ2-5, with 8 bases aligning to TRBD1. The CDR3 length is 16 residues. Per the germline V gene, CDR1 is SEHNR and CDR2 is FQNEAQ (reference sequence). With V trimmed by 5 bases and J by 0 bases, 8 bases remained unmatched.

This chain joins TRBV7-9 and TRBJ2-7; D is possibly TRBD1 (5 bases). V was cut by 4 bases and J by 3 bases, with 16 bases left in between. Germline CDR1 SEHNR, CDR2 FQNEAQ (reference sequence). The CDR3 is 15 residues long. DNA of the CDR3: TGTGCCAGCAGCTCGCCGAACAGGAGCAGCTACGAGCAGTACTTC. It is translated as CASSSPNRSSYEQYF.

The CDR3 region has the DNA TGTGCCAGCAGCTTGGGACTTAACACCGGGGAGCTGTTTTTT. Residues: CASSLGLNTGELFF. The chain links TRBV7-9 to TRBJ2-2, with D perhaps matching TRBD2 (6 bases). CDR1 SEHNR and CDR2 FQNEAQ come from the germline V gene (reference sequence). Trimming removed 3 bases from V and 2 bases from J, with 7 bases in between. The CDR3 has 14 amino acids.

This chain connects TRBV6-5 to TRBJ1-2, with D possibly being TRBD1 (5 bases). In germline, CDR1 is MNHEY, CDR2 SVGAGI. This CDR3 spans 13 amino acids. Trimming pared 2 bases from V and 7 bases from J, leaving 11 bases between. The CDR3 here is CASSYGGTVGYTF. In DNA form, the CDR3 reads TGTGCCAGCAGTTACGGCGGGACGGTTGGCTACACCTTC.

The CDR3 coding sequence is TGTGCCAGCAGCCTTGAGGGGCAGGATAATTCACCCCTCCACTTT. It translates to CASSLEGQDNSPLHF. The gene calls are TRBV6-5 and TRBJ1-6, with a weak D call TRBD1 (5 bases). The CDR3 covers 15 residues. The V end was cut by 6 bases, the J end by 5 bases, with 14 bases between. Germline V gene sequence: CDR1 MNHEY, CDR2 SVGAGI.

The V gene is TRBV12-3 or TRBV12-4, the J gene TRBJ2-7; D gene uncertain. The CDR3 spans 12 residues. Trimming took 3 bases from V and 13 from J, leaving 16 bases between them. In DNA form, the CDR3 reads TGTGCCAGCAGTTTCGGCTCAGGCCGGAGTTACTTC. Its translation is CASSFGSGRSYF.